The source of this TCR beta chain is a study of prognosis after radiotherapy for stage I lung cancer. Study-wide context: Enrollment of stage I non-small cell lung cancer patients ran from April 2018 to early 2019.

Overall study findings and caveats: Compared with a median of around 9,900 beforehand, unique TCR clone counts dropped to almost 7,000 after stereotactic body radiation therapy. Tumor specificity of expanded TCR clones went undetermined.

CT and PET/CT showed node-negative disease in all patients, none of whom had received prior chemotherapy or radiotherapy or had other malignancies. On this clonotype itself: What it binds is not known. One base away lies a much larger clone, so this may be a sequencing read error.

Germline CDR1 and CDR2: LGHNT and FRNRAP. The CDR3 spans 13 residues. Two-round multiplex PCR amplified TCR beta CDR3 from genomic DNA. The use of primers specific to each TRBV and TRBJ gene characterized first-round PCR. Each CDR3 protein gets one entry after TCRdb re-called the multiplex PCR reads with MiXCR. This table holds more than 25,000 distinct CDR3 sequences, about 29% found once. Sequenced material: PBMCs, taken before or after stereotactic body radiation therapy (not recorded which). The receptor was isolated from a donor at least 50 years old with non-small cell lung cancer. This rearrangement joins TRBV12-5 to TRBJ1-1; unclear D gene. The CDR3 DNA follows: TGTGCTAGTGGTTTTGGGCAGAACAATGAAGCTTTCTTT. This gives the protein CASGFGQNNEAFF.